These 13 T cell receptor beta chains originate from one sample sequenced in a study of cytomegalovirus exposure and HLA in healthy donors. The PCR ran on 60 Vbeta and 13 Jbeta primers. The protocol was immunoSEQ multiplex PCR, while the TCRdb copy is restricted to in-frame clones and leaves out a portion. The sample yields 30,000 to 40,000 clones, roughly 67% seen once. The sample comprised PBMCs. These receptor sequences come from a man aged 40-49 years in good health and CMV-seropositive.

This chain connects TRBV4-1 to TRBJ2-1, with 12 bases that match TRBD2. Losses at the gene ends were 4 bases for V and 7 bases for J; bases not matched to a gene: 5. The CDR3 is made up of 15 amino acids. Per the germline V gene, CDR1 is MGHRA and CDR2 is YSYEKL. The DNA of the CDR3 is TGCGCCAGCAGCCCCCGGCTAGCGGGGGGGAATGAGCAGTTCTTC. Translating it yields CASSPRLAGGNEQFF.

The chain is built from TRBV23-1 and TRBJ1-5; D is perhaps TRBD1 (5 bases). TRBV23-1 is an ORF, with its function uncertain. The V end was cut by 4 bases, the J end by 4 bases, with 14 bases between. The CDR3 extends over 15 amino acids. CDR3 nucleotide sequence: TGCGCCAGCAGTCGGGGGGAGGAGGCTAATCAGCCCCAGCATTTT. This encodes CASSRGEEANQPQHF.

A single count supports this clone. V usage is TRBV5-6 and J usage is TRBJ2-3, with D maybe TRBD2 (6 bases). This CDR3 is 17 amino acids long. With 4 bases removed from V and 1 base from J, the gap between germline ends came to 19 bases. The germline V gene has CDR1 SGHDT and CDR2 YYEEEE. CDR3 nucleotides: TGTGCCAGCAGCCGGAGAATGGGGGGTCCAGGCACAGATACGCAGTATTTT. As protein: CASSRRMGGPGTDTQYF.

The V and J genes are TRBV4-2 and TRBJ2-3; D ambiguous. This CDR3 has 14 amino acids. V was clipped by 1 base and J by 6 bases, with 11 bases between them. Germline lookup yields CDR1 LGHNA and CDR2 YNFKEQ. CDR3 in amino acids: CASSQVSPRDTQYF. The CDR3 DNA is TGTGCCAGCAGCCAAGTATCCCCACGGGATACGCAGTATTTT.

The chain couples TRBV25-1 to TRBJ1-4, with a weak D call TRBD1 (6 bases). The germline V gene has CDR1 MGHDK and CDR2 SYGVNS. The ends were cut back, 2 bases at V and 6 bases at J, with 22 bases in the middle. This CDR3 region has 18 residues. CDR3 sequence: CASSEASAHSGADEKLFF. CDR3 nucleotide sequence: TGTGCCAGCAGTGAAGCGTCGGCCCATTCAGGGGCAGATGAAAAACTGTTTTTT. Based on the CDR3 plus reference TRBV25-1 and TRBJ1-4, the full variable domain is EADIYQTPRYLVIGTGKKITLECSQTMGHDKMYWYQQDPGMELHLIHYSYGVNSTEKGDLSSESTVSRIRTEHFPLTLESARPSHTSQYLCASSEASAHSGADEKLFFGSGTQLSVL.

The genes are TRBV7-9 and TRBJ2-5, with 7 bases fitting TRBD2. The CDR3 length is 13 residues. V was clipped by 6 bases and J by 5 bases; unmatched bases: 6. Per the germline V gene, CDR1 is SEHNR and CDR2 is FQNEAQ (reference sequence). For the CDR3, the DNA is TGTGCCAGCAGTTCGACTAGCCGGGAGACCCAGTACTTC. Translating it yields CASSSTSRETQYF.

The chain links TRBV11-2 to TRBJ2-6, with 10 bases lining up with TRBD1. Germline-derived CDR1 and CDR2 are SGHAT and FQNNGV. V was pared by 7 bases and J by 0 bases, with 9 bases of the junction left unmatched. The CDR3 consists of 18 residues. The CDR3 DNA follows: TGTGCCAGCACCGAACTCCGGGACAGGGGCTCTGGGGCCAACGTCCTGACTTTC. Protein sequence: CASTELRDRGSGANVLTF. The complete variable domain, with remaining parts taken from reference TRBV11-2 and TRBJ2-6, reads EAGVAQSPRYKIIEKRQSVAFWCNPISGHATLYWYQQILGQGPKLLIQFQNNGVVDDSQLPKDRFSAERLKGVDSTLKIQPAKLEDSAVYLCASTELRDRGSGANVLTFGAGSRLTVL.

The rearrangement uses TRBV25-1 and TRBJ1-1; D may be TRBD1 (5 bases). CDR1 MGHDK and CDR2 SYGVNS come from the germline V gene. This CDR3 comprises 15 residues. The V end was cut by 5 bases, the J end by 2 bases, with 15 bases between. The CDR3 here is CASSPWGGGNTEAFF. CDR3 bases: TGTGCCAGCAGTCCTTGGGGGGGAGGCAACACTGAAGCTTTCTTT.

The chain employs TRBV7-8 and TRBJ2-2; 11 bases agree with TRBD2. Germline V gene lookup returns CDR1 SGHVS and CDR2 FQNEAQ. After removal of 5 bases from V and 0 bases from J, the junction contained 5 bases not matched to a gene. The CDR3 covers 17 residues. CDR3 sequence: CASSRLAGMTNTGELFF. Written as DNA, the CDR3 is TGTGCCAGCAGCAGACTAGCGGGGATGACGAACACCGGGGAGCTGTTTTTT.

This chain links TRBV7-8 with TRBJ1-2, with TRBD1 identical over 7 bases. Germline V gene sequence: CDR1 SGHVS, CDR2 FQNEAQ. The CDR3 totals 13 residues. V gave up 6 bases and J gave up 4 bases; unmatched junction bases: 5. The CDR3 DNA reads as TGTGCCAGCAGTGACAGGGTGGGCTATGGCTACACCTTC. Its translation is CASSDRVGYGYTF.

This clone has only a few counts. This CDR3 is CASGPSGNRGHAEAFF. CDR3 in DNA: TGTGCTAGTGGTCCCTCAGGCAACAGGGGGCATGCTGAAGCTTTCTTT. The V call is TRBV12-5, the J call TRBJ1-1; 9 bases fit TRBD1. The germline CDR1 and CDR2 sequences are LGHNT and FRNRAP. This CDR3 has 16 amino acids. The trim removed 5 bases at V and 6 bases at J, leaving 13 bases unmatched. The whole variable domain, remainder taken from reference TRBV12-5 and TRBJ1-1, is DARVTQTPRHKVTEMGQEVTMRCQPILGHNTVFWYRQTMMQGLELLAYFRNRAPLDDSGMPKDRFSAEMPDATLATLKIQPSEPRDSAVYFCASGPSGNRGHAEAFFGQGTRLTVV.

This clone was seen a handful of times. The chain couples TRBV4-2 to TRBJ2-5; D unresolved. The germline V gene encodes CDR1 LGHNA and CDR2 YNFKEQ. This CDR3 region has 14 residues. Trimming cost V 0 bases and J 4 bases, with 9 bases left between them. CDR3 protein: CASSQDPQRETQYF. The CDR3 bases are TGTGCCAGCAGCCAAGATCCCCAGCGAGAGACCCAGTACTTC.

This clone has a handful of counts. The V gene is TRBV11-2, the J gene TRBJ1-6, with D perhaps TRBD1 (5 bases). CDR1 is SGHAT and CDR2 is FQNNGV in the germline V gene. CDR3 length equals 17 residues. With 4 bases removed from V and 10 bases from J, the gap between germline ends came to 23 bases. CDR3 sequence (DNA): TGTGCCAGCAGCTCCCTAAGTATCAGGGAAACGAACTCACCCCTCCACTTT. Amino acids: CASSSLSIRETNSPLHF.